The 28 T cell receptor beta chains below were found in one sample sequenced in a study of blood T cell repertoires in COVID-19. Using immunoSEQ multiplex PCR, the repertoire was profiled, and TCRdb retains in-frame clones only, with some absent. The repertoire holds over 250,000 clones, with 88% as singletons. Specimen: peripheral blood. All receptors come from a man aged 55 to 69 who had recovered from COVID-19.

This chain connects TRBV27 to TRBJ2-7, with 7 bases aligning to TRBD2. Trimming removed 8 bases from V and 0 bases from J; junction bases left unmatched: 7. CDR3 length: 14 amino acids. Per the germline V gene, CDR1 is MNHEY and CDR2 is SMNVEV (reference sequence). The DNA for the CDR3 is TGTGCCAGCTGGGAGGGCAGGAGCTCCTACGAGCAGTACTTC. As protein: CASWEGRSSYEQYF.

The chain joins TRBV4-2 to TRBJ2-1, with 9 bases matching TRBD1. V shed 4 bases and J 4 bases; nucleotides not matched to a gene: 2. Germline-derived CDR1 and CDR2 are LGHNA and YNFKEQ. This CDR3 spans 14 amino acids. CDR3 nucleotide sequence: TGTGCCAGCAGCCGGGACAGGGCGTACAATGAGCAGTTCTTC. Translation: CASSRDRAYNEQFF.

This clone occurred once. CDR3 residues: CASIRSGGATDTQYF. In DNA form, the CDR3 reads TGTGCCAGCATTCGGAGCGGGGGTGCCACAGATACGCAGTATTTT. J is TRBJ2-3 and V is TRBV27, with 8 bases lining up with TRBD2. Germline CDR1 and CDR2: MNHEY and SMNVEV (reference sequence). Germline trimming cut 7 bases from V and 2 bases from J; bases unmatched to any gene: 8. The CDR3 is 15 residues long.

The V and J genes are TRBV27 and TRBJ1-1; D ambiguous. Germline V gives CDR1 MNHEY, CDR2 SMNVEV (reference sequence). The germline V and J ends were trimmed by 7 bases and 5 bases, with 20 bases remaining between them. The CDR3 sequence is 15 residues long. CDR3 sequence: CASNPTPVLRTEAFF. CDR3 nucleotides: TGTGCCAGCAATCCAACGCCCGTCTTGAGGACTGAAGCTTTCTTT.

This chain uses TRBV15 with TRBJ1-1; 9 bases are a match to TRBD1. This CDR3 has 15 amino acids. Germline V lookup: CDR1 LNHNV, CDR2 YYDKDF (reference sequence). Losses at the gene ends were 5 bases for V and 1 base for J; bases not matched to a gene: 5. The CDR3 sequence is CATSFSGQGNTEAFF. Here the CDR3 DNA reads TGTGCCACCAGCTTCTCGGGACAGGGGAACACTGAAGCTTTCTTT.

This sequence joins TRBV7-2 and TRBJ2-3, with 10 bases lining up with TRBD2. V trimming: 6 bases; J trimming: 1 base; junction bases outside the gene matches: 4. The CDR3 length is 15 residues. Germline V gene data show CDR1 as SGHTA and CDR2 as FQGNSA. This CDR3 reads CASRQGLAGTDTQYF. CDR3 nucleotides: TGTGCCAGCAGACAAGGACTAGCGGGCACAGATACGCAGTATTTT.

The rearrangement links TRBV5-8 to TRBJ2-3; TRBD2 is a possible D gene (5 bases). The length of the CDR3 is 15 residues. The V gene lost 0 bases and the J gene lost 1 base, with 9 bases spanning the gap. Germline CDR1 reads SGHTS; CDR2 reads YDEGEE. Here the CDR3 DNA reads TGTGCCAGCAGCTTGGCGGGTAGCGGCACAGATACGCAGTATTTT. It specifies CASSLAGSGTDTQYF.

The chain combines TRBV3-1 (or the pseudogene TRBV3-2) with TRBJ1-2; perhaps TRBD1 as D (5 bases). Germline-derived CDR1 and CDR2 are LGHDT and YNNKEL (reference sequence). V was pared by 2 bases and J by 1 base, with 8 bases between. The CDR3 consists of 14 residues. The CDR3 DNA reads TGTGCCAGCAGCCAACTAGGGGATAACTATGGCTACACCTTC. This sequence encodes CASSQLGDNYGYTF.

This clone was seen once. The chain links TRBV11-2 to TRBJ1-1; D gene unclear. The germline V and J ends were trimmed by 0 bases and 5 bases, with 7 bases remaining between them. Germline V gene sequence: CDR1 SGHAT, CDR2 FQNNGV. This CDR3 contains 13 residues. CDR3 DNA: TGTGCCAGCAGCTTAGAAGAGTTGACTGAAGCTTTCTTT. It specifies CASSLEELTEAFF.

The V and J genes are TRBV6-5 and TRBJ1-2; TRBD1 agrees at 8 bases. Looked up from germline, CDR1 is MNHEY and CDR2 is SVGAGI. With V trimmed by 6 bases and J by 8 bases, 8 bases remained unmatched. This CDR3 spans 13 amino acids. CDR3 DNA sequence: TGTGCCAGCAGCCTCGGACAGGGTAGCGGCTACACCTTC. This translates into CASSLGQGSGYTF.

This sequence joins TRBV5-8 and TRBJ1-3; possible D gene TRBD1, 5 bases. Between the trimmed V and J ends, which lost 0 bases and 1 base, there was a span of 5 bases. CDR1 and CDR2 (germline): SGHTS, YDEGEE. This CDR3 is 14 amino acids long. The CDR3 DNA is TGTGCCAGCAGCTTGGCAGGGTCTGGAAACACCATATATTTT. It codes for CASSLAGSGNTIYF.

The V and J genes are TRBV27 and TRBJ2-7; 9 nucleotides align to TRBD1. V dropped 5 bases and J dropped 2; count of bases not matched to a gene: 7. The CDR3 runs to 15 residues. Germline-derived CDR1 and CDR2 are MNHEY and SMNVEV (reference sequence). CDR3 in DNA: TGTGCCAGCAGTAGACAGGGGGGGTTTGCCTACGAGCAGTACTTC. Residues: CASSRQGGFAYEQYF.

V is TRBV23-1 and J is TRBJ2-1; 8 bases map to TRBD1. TRBV23-1 is annotated as an ORF whose role is uncertain. V shed 6 bases, J shed 6 bases, and the junction held 1 base outside the gene matches. This CDR3 comprises 12 residues. For the CDR3, the DNA is TGCGCCAGCAGCACAGGGGGCAATGAGCAGTTCTTC. This gives the protein CASSTGGNEQFF.

The CDR3 reads CASRPETGFNYGYTF. As DNA, the CDR3 is TGTGCCAGCAGACCTGAAACAGGGTTTAACTATGGCTACACCTTC. The genes are TRBV7-3 and TRBJ1-2; TRBD1 might be the D (6 bases). CDR3 length: 15 amino acids. The germline V gene has CDR1 SGHTA and CDR2 FQGTGA. Between the trimmed V and J ends, which lost 6 bases and 1 base, there was a span of 15 bases.

The chain has TRBV7-2 and TRBJ2-2, with TRBD2 identical over 16 bases. V lost 5 bases and J lost 4; bases outside the gene matches: 7. Germline V gene lookup returns CDR1 SGHTA and CDR2 FQGNSA. This CDR3 comprises 18 residues. The CDR3 reads CASSPSGLAGGLTGELFF. Written as DNA, the CDR3 is TGTGCCAGCAGCCCCTCGGGACTAGCGGGGGGGCTCACCGGGGAGCTGTTTTTT. Full variable domain (missing parts from reference TRBV7-2 and TRBJ2-2): GAGVSQSPSNKVTEKGKDVELRCDPISGHTALYWYRQSLGQGLEFLIYFQGNSAPDKSGLPSDRFSAERTGGSVSTLTIQRTQQEDSAVYLCASSPSGLAGGLTGELFFGEGSRLTVL.

The chain joins TRBV18 to TRBJ2-6, with 11 positions matching TRBD1. The trim removed 5 bases at V and 4 bases at J, leaving 4 bases unmatched. The CDR3 loop spans 16 amino acids. Germline values: CDR1 KGHSH, CDR2 LQKENI. For the CDR3, the DNA is TGTGCCAGCTCAGGGACAGGGGGTGTCGGGGCCAACGTCCTGACTTTC. The encoded protein is CASSGTGGVGANVLTF.

V usage is TRBV6-6 and J usage is TRBJ1-1; TRBD1 matches 9 bases. Germline trimming cut 5 bases from V and 4 bases from J; bases unmatched to any gene: 8. The CDR3 has 15 residues. Germline V CDR1 and CDR2: MNHNY, SVGAGI (reference sequence). Written as DNA, the CDR3 is TGTGCCAGCAGTAGAAGACAGGGGGAGGTCACTGAAGCTTTCTTT. This encodes CASSRRQGEVTEAFF.

V is TRBV6-2 or TRBV6-3 and J is TRBJ1-1; TRBD1 aligns across 7 bases. The length of the CDR3 is 14 residues. J lost 1 base, V lost 5 bases, and 4 bases had no gene match. The V gene's germline CDR1 is MNHEY and CDR2 SVGEGT. CDR3 protein: CASSRQGSNTEAFF. In DNA form, the CDR3 reads TGTGCCAGCAGTCGACAGGGTTCGAACACTGAAGCTTTCTTT.

The rearrangement links TRBV21-1 to TRBJ1-5; no check of the table's D call, TRBD1, against the DNA was made. TRBV21-1 counts as a pseudogene. CDR3 length equals 13 residues. CDR3 DNA: TGTGCCCAAGGGGGTTTGGGCAATCAGCCCCAGCATTTT. It encodes CAQGGLGNQPQHF.

V and J are TRBV5-1 and TRBJ1-1; D is ambiguous. The CDR3 totals 14 residues. Germline V lookup: CDR1 SGHRS, CDR2 YFSETQ. Trimming stripped 5 bases from V and 4 bases from J, with 15 bases between. The CDR3 DNA reads as TGCGCCAGCAGGGGAGGGATTAGTAGCACTGAAGCTTTCTTT. Protein product: CASRGGISSTEAFF.

The chain has TRBV7-3 and TRBJ2-1, with TRBD2 identical over 13 bases. V lost 5 bases to trimming and J lost 7 bases; unmatched junction nucleotides: 5. Germline V CDR1 and CDR2: SGHTA, FQGTGA. CDR3 length equals 15 residues. The CDR3 is CASSLGLAGLNEQFF. The CDR3 DNA sequence: TGTGCCAGCAGCCTGGGACTAGCGGGGCTTAATGAGCAGTTCTTC. Full variable domain (outside the CDR3, taken from reference TRBV7-3 and TRBJ2-1): GAGVSQTPSNKVTEKGKYVELRCDPISGHTALYWYRQSLGQGPEFLIYFQGTGAADDSGLPNDRFFAVRPEGSVSTLKIQRTERGDSAVYLCASSLGLAGLNEQFFGPGTRLTVL.

The rearrangement joins TRBV2 to TRBJ2-2, with D unresolved. The V end lost 1 base, the J end lost 3 bases, and 9 bases lay between the germline ends. The germline gives CDR1 SNHLY, CDR2 FYNNEI. There are 15 residues in the CDR3. CDR3 in amino acids: CASSEGNSYTGELFF. In DNA form, the CDR3 reads TGTGCCAGCAGTGAAGGCAACAGTTACACCGGGGAGCTGTTTTTT.

This rearrangement joins TRBV5-1 to TRBJ2-5, with D possibly being TRBD1 (6 bases). Germline V gene sequence: CDR1 SGHRS, CDR2 YFSETQ. The germline V and J ends were trimmed by 1 base and 5 bases, with 24 bases remaining between them. The CDR3 spans 18 residues. The CDR3 loop is CASSLTTVARGPRETQYF. The CDR3 nucleotides read TGCGCCAGCAGCTTGACCACCGTAGCCAGGGGACCCCGGGAGACCCAGTACTTC.

The chain links TRBV5-6 to TRBJ2-7; D is possibly TRBD1 (7 bases). Germline CDR1 reads SGHDT; CDR2 reads YYEEEE. The germline V and J ends were trimmed by 4 bases and 4 bases, with 30 bases remaining between them. This CDR3 has 19 amino acids. The CDR3 protein is CASSHGFRRGLVNRYEQYF. CDR3 nucleotide sequence: TGTGCCAGCAGCCATGGATTTAGGAGGGGGCTAGTTAATAGATACGAGCAGTACTTC.

The CDR3 coding sequence is TGTGCCAGCAGCGTCGCCGGGACTAGCGGGGGGGAGTTCTTC. Translating gives CASSVAGTSGGEFF. The J gene is TRBJ2-1, the V gene TRBV5-8; the match to TRBD2 covers 16 bases. With 4 bases clipped from V and 14 bases from J, the junction kept 6 bases outside the gene matches. Germline-derived CDR1 and CDR2 are SGHTS and YDEGEE. CDR3 size: 14 residues.

This chain connects TRBV29-1 to TRBJ2-3, with no clear D. CDR1 is SQVTM and CDR2 is ANQGSEA in the germline V gene. This CDR3 is built from 12 residues. The V and J ends lost 7 bases and 3 bases respectively, with 11 bases between them. The CDR3: CSGVKLTDTQYF. The DNA for the CDR3 is TGCAGCGGCGTGAAACTTACAGATACGCAGTATTTT.

J is TRBJ1-6 and V is TRBV7-2; no clear D. CDR1 is SGHTA, CDR2 FQGNSA, per germline. The length of the CDR3 is 17 residues. The V end lost 0 bases, the J end lost 4 bases, and 13 bases lay between the germline ends. The chain's CDR3 is CASSLASYPKYNSPLHF. Here the CDR3 DNA reads TGTGCCAGCAGCTTAGCCTCCTACCCTAAATATAATTCACCCCTCCACTTT.

This clone is a singleton in its sample. The rearrangement joins TRBV9 to TRBJ2-1, with 7 bases lining up with TRBD1. Germline CDR1 SGDLS, CDR2 YYNGEE. This CDR3 spans 15 amino acids. Trimming at V came to 1 base and at J to 2 bases, leaving 3 bases not matched to a gene. The CDR3 DNA follows: TGTGCCAGCAGCGTAACAGACAGGGCCTACAATGAGCAGTTCTTC. As protein: CASSVTDRAYNEQFF. Full variable domain (outside the CDR3, taken from reference TRBV9 and TRBJ2-1): DSGVTQTPKHLITATGQRVTLRCSPRSGDLSVYWYQQSLDQGLQFLIQYYNGEERAKGNILERFSAQQFPDLHSELNLSSLELGDSALYFCASSVTDRAYNEQFFGPGTRLTVL.